The 5 T cell receptor beta chains presented below share a single source sample, sequenced in a study of T cell repertoires in cytomegalovirus infection. TCRdb re-analysed the reads in MiXCR, keeping a single row per CDR3 protein. The sample consists of some 77,000 distinct CDR3 sequences, roughly 3.6% of them appearing once. The sample comprised PBMCs. These receptors all come from a human donor in good health (CMV status not recorded). Some clones in this sample may be carry-over from other donors' samples.

Ten or more counts support this clonotype. The chain recombines TRBV7-6 with TRBJ1-1, with D possibly matching TRBD1 (6 bases). The CDR3 has 14 amino acids. With 5 bases removed from V and 2 bases from J, the gap between germline ends came to 12 bases. Germline loops: CDR1 SGHVS, CDR2 FNYEAQ. CDR3 sequence: CASSKGQRNTEAFF. The CDR3, as DNA: TGTGCCAGCAGCAAAGGACAGAGAAACACTGAAGCTTTCTTT.

The table lists this clonotype with many counts. The rearrangement joins TRBV6-1 to TRBJ2-7, with TRBD2 matching 11 bases. V shed 5 bases, J shed 4 bases, and the junction held 7 bases outside the gene matches. Germline lookup yields CDR1 MNHNS and CDR2 SASEGT. This CDR3 spans 15 amino acids. The CDR3 region has the DNA TGTGCCAGCAGTTACTCCGGGACTAGCGGATACGAGCAGTACTTC. This codes for CASSYSGTSGYEQYF.

This clonotype showed up many times. The chain links TRBV10-3 to TRBJ1-5, with unresolved D. The V gene's germline CDR1 is ENHRY and CDR2 SYGVKD. The CDR3 loop spans 14 amino acids. V gave up 10 bases and J gave up 0 bases, with 13 bases separating them. CDR3 sequence (DNA): TGTGCCACCGCGGAGTACAATAGCAATCAGCCCCAGCATTTT. Protein sequence: CATAEYNSNQPQHF.

This clonotype was seen at least ten times. The chain's CDR3 is CASSLETGGGYGYTF. CDR3 bases: TGTGCCAGCAGCTTAGAGACAGGGGGCGGGTATGGCTACACCTTC. The chain recombines TRBV7-2 with TRBJ1-2; TRBD1 matches at 10 bases. The CDR3 has 15 amino acids. V lost 1 base and J lost 5; bases outside the gene matches: 4. The germline V gene encodes CDR1 SGHTA and CDR2 FQGNSA.

Concerning this clonotype itself: This may stem from a read error, because a much larger clone lies one nucleotide away. The rearrangement links TRBV5-1 to TRBJ2-7; D ambiguous. This CDR3 has 14 amino acids. CDR1 and CDR2 from the germline V gene are SGHRS and YFSETQ. The DNA for the CDR3 is TGCGCCAGCAGCTTGAATCAGGCCTCCTACGTGCAGTACTTC. It specifies CASSLNQASYVQYF. The whole variable domain, remainder taken from reference TRBV5-1 and TRBJ2-7, is KAGVTQTPRYLIKTRGQQVTLSCSPISGHRSVSWYQQTPGQGLQFLFEYFSETQRNKGNFPGRFSGRQFSNSRSEMNVSTLELGDSALYLCASSLNQASYVQYFGPGTRLTVT.